This TCR beta chain was obtained from a study of beta chain features in type 1 diabetes. Study-level background: Healthy donors resembled patients in age, gender and cell yields. All samples yielded some 100,000,000 examined sorted cells. Study findings and constraints: VDJ junctions from patients with type 1 diabetes contained fewer insertions and more deletions.

As every portion of the isolated RNA was reverse transcribed, the sequencing read expressed TCRB transcripts. Sequenced by immunoSEQ multiplex PCR; TCRdb stores in-frame clones only, minus some. The table records fewer than 350,000 clones, around 20% of them present only once. The germline V gene has CDR1 SEHNR and CDR2 FQNEAQ (reference sequence). CDR3 length: 14 residues. Germline trimming cut 6 bases from V and 7 bases from J; bases unmatched to any gene: 11. A few counts support this clone. What it binds is not known. Sequences were obtained from naive CD4+ T cells from blood. The genes are TRBV7-9 and TRBJ2-7, with 8 bases that match TRBD1. This sequence originates from a young woman in good health. The CDR3 DNA reads TGTGCCAGCAGTTTCGGACAGGGCGGGGAAGAGCAGTACTTC. This encodes CASSFGQGGEEQYF.